This T cell receptor beta chain was captured by sequencing in a study of OX40 agonist ivuxolimab in advanced cancers. Looking at the study overall: Ivuxolimab, an antibody that agonizes OX40 (CD134), was administered to the patients. Patients received ivuxolimab, an intravenous treatment, every 2 weeks at 0.01 to 10 mg/kg.

Note on this clone: Its target is unknown.

Sequencing was performed with immunoSEQ multiplex PCR; in TCRdb, only in-frame clones are kept and a portion is missing. The sample consists of approximately 68,000 clones, less than 90% of them appearing once. The CDR3 extends over 12 amino acids. Germline CDR1 is SQVTM and CDR2 is ANQGSEA. The germline V and J ends were trimmed by 4 bases and 4 bases, with 10 bases remaining between them. The study, taken as a whole, reports: Some patients who did not respond also had low normalized T-cell clonal expansion. Dosing at 0.1 to 3.0 mg/kg was accompanied by clonal expansion of CD4+ and CD8+ blood T cells by week 6.

The sequence was collected from an adult with an advanced solid tumor such as melanoma, head and neck, liver or kidney cancer. This material consisted of CD4+ or CD8+ T cells sorted from blood, taken in a trial of the OX40 agonist ivuxolimab. The chain links TRBV29-1 to TRBJ1-2; a weak D match, TRBD1 (6 bases). CDR3 residues: CSVVDSIYGYTF. CDR3 bases: TGCAGCGTTGTGGACAGCATCTATGGCTACACCTTC.